This T cell receptor beta chain emerged from a study of shared clonotypes between healthy human individuals. The V gene end was trimmed by 3 bases and the J gene end by 12 bases; junction bases not matched to a gene: 12. Germline V CDR1 and CDR2: MNHEY, SMNVEV (reference sequence). CDR3 length: 15 amino acids. Points on this clone: Its antigen is unidentified.

Notes on the study in general: What limited the represented genetic and exposure-history diversity was the small number of donors. Despite large depth, sorted-subset datasets appeared incompletely sequenced.

TCRdb's copy holds only in-frame clones and misses some; the assay was immunoSEQ multiplex PCR. Of some 1,600,000 clones detected, under 99% appear once; the ten largest clones hold around 0.45%. The specimen sequenced was naive CD4+ T cells sorted from blood. Indicated subset: CD45RA+ positively selected. The chain recombines TRBV27 with TRBJ2-1; 9 bases line up with TRBD2. This receptor was obtained from a man aged 25-45 years in good health. The CDR3: CASSFSLAGPLWQFF. CDR3 nucleotides: TGTGCCAGCAGTTTTTCGCTAGCGGGACCCCTTTGGCAGTTCTTC.